Presented here are 15 T cell receptor beta chains from one specimen sequenced in a study of blood T cell repertoires in COVID-19. Profiled with immunoSEQ multiplex PCR; TCRdb holds only in-frame clones, not every one. The sample lists just over 250,000 clones, approximately 79% occurring once. Sequenced sample: PBMCs or T cells enriched from blood (not recorded which). These TCRs come from a young man with acute COVID-19.

The gene calls are TRBV6-5 and TRBJ2-5; 9 nucleotides match TRBD2. This CDR3 is 12 amino acids long. Germline V CDR1 and CDR2: MNHEY, SVGAGI. The V gene end was trimmed by 10 bases and the J gene end by 5 bases; junction bases not matched to a gene: 5. CDR3 DNA sequence: TGTGCCACGCGGGGGGGCCTGGAGACCCAGTACTTC. Protein sequence: CATRGGLETQYF.

V gene TRBV13 combines with J gene TRBJ2-4; a possible D gene is TRBD1 (5 bases). This CDR3 is 16 amino acids long. CDR1 is PRHDT, CDR2 FYEKMQ, per germline (reference sequence). Trimming cost V 7 bases and J 0 bases, with 16 bases left between them. CDR3 sequence (DNA): TGTGCCAGCACCTTGTCAGGGAACCTAGCCAAAAACATTCAGTACTTC. Translated, it gives CASTLSGNLAKNIQYF.

The chain has TRBV28 and TRBJ1-1; 9 nucleotides line up with TRBD1. The CDR3 covers 16 residues. V shed 6 bases and J 6 bases; nucleotides not matched to a gene: 14. Germline V gene sequence: CDR1 MDHEN, CDR2 SYDVKM. DNA of the CDR3: TGTGCCAGCAGGCCTATTCCCGGGACAGGGAGAGCTGAAGCTTTCTTT. Translating it yields CASRPIPGTGRAEAFF.

This rearrangement joins TRBV7-3 to TRBJ2-1; 7 bases align to TRBD2. V lost 5 bases to trimming and J lost 7 bases; unmatched junction nucleotides: 8. There are 14 residues in the CDR3. Germline V gives CDR1 SGHTA, CDR2 FQGTGA. The CDR3 DNA follows: TGTGCCAGCAGCACGGCGGGAGTTCGGAATGAGCAGTTCTTC. It codes for CASSTAGVRNEQFF.

This sequence joins TRBV28 and TRBJ2-1, with 7 bases identical to TRBD2. The junction had 8 bases not matched to a gene; V was cut back by 2 bases and J by 4 bases. In germline, CDR1 is MDHEN, CDR2 SYDVKM. The CDR3 runs to 16 residues. The CDR3: CASSLLPGGIYNEQFF. The DNA for the CDR3 is TGTGCCAGCAGTTTACTACCCGGGGGGATATACAATGAGCAGTTCTTC.

This clone has just one count. The chain is built from TRBV9 and TRBJ1-3, with D perhaps TRBD1 (6 bases). Between the trimmed V and J ends, which lost 4 bases and 1 base, there was a span of 6 bases. The CDR3 spans 13 residues. Germline CDR1 reads SGDLS; CDR2 reads YYNGEE. The CDR3 protein is CASSTGSGNTIYF. CDR3 coding DNA: TGTGCCAGCAGCACAGGGTCTGGAAACACCATATATTTT.

The chain uses TRBV11-2 and TRBJ2-1, with TRBD2 as a possible D gene (6 bases). V lost 2 bases and J 7 bases, leaving 18 bases between the germline ends. From germline, CDR1 is SGHAT and CDR2 FQNNGV. The CDR3 totals 16 residues. The CDR3 is CASSLQRARLMNEQFF. The CDR3 DNA reads TGTGCCAGCAGCTTACAGCGGGCGAGGCTAATGAATGAGCAGTTCTTC.

The chain joins TRBV3-1 (or the pseudogene TRBV3-2) to TRBJ1-1; no clear D gene. Trimming left V 0 bases short and J 1 base short, with 9 bases between. The germline V gene encodes CDR1 LGHDT and CDR2 YNNKEL (reference sequence). The CDR3 is 15 residues long. DNA of the CDR3: TGTGCCAGCAGCCAAGATAGCGGCCAGAACACTGAAGCTTTCTTT. This encodes CASSQDSGQNTEAFF.

This CDR3 is CASSYSRVGQPQHF. The CDR3 nucleotides read TGTGCCAGCAGTTACTCCCGGGTTGGTCAGCCCCAGCATTTT. The V call is TRBV6-6, the J call TRBJ1-5; no clear D. This CDR3 contains 14 residues. CDR1 MNHNY and CDR2 SVGAGI come from the germline V gene (reference sequence). Trimming left V 0 bases short and J 6 bases short, with 9 bases between.

This clone was counted once. The CDR3 reads CASSDINEKLFF. The DNA of the CDR3 is TGTGCCAGCAGTGACATTAATGAAAAACTGTTTTTT. This chain uses TRBV2 with TRBJ1-4; no clear D gene. Trimming cost V 3 bases and J 4 bases, with 3 bases left between them. The CDR3 consists of 12 residues. Germline-derived CDR1 and CDR2 are SNHLY and FYNNEI.

The V gene is TRBV11-2, the J gene TRBJ1-1; unclear D gene. V was trimmed by 1 base and J by 3 bases, leaving 9 bases between them. Per germline, CDR1 SGHAT and CDR2 FQNNGV. This CDR3 has 14 amino acids. CDR3 amino acids: CASSLGAAYTEAFF. CDR3 bases: TGTGCCAGCAGCTTAGGAGCGGCGTACACTGAAGCTTTCTTT.

Concerning this clone: The DNA is omitted, as the CDR3 cannot be located on it reliably, and the CDR3 follows TCRdb's listing. V is TRBV11-1 and J is TRBJ1-1; TRBD1 was called by the table and not checked on the DNA. The CDR3 is made up of 13 amino acids, end residues included. Germline CDR1 and CDR2: SGHAT and FQDESV (reference sequence). The CDR3 is CASSFGQGTEAFF.

The chain links TRBV19 to TRBJ2-7; TRBD2 matches at 12 bases. V was pared by 6 bases and J by 4 bases, with 4 bases of the junction left unmatched. The length of the CDR3 is 14 residues. Germline CDR1 and CDR2: LNHDA and SQIVND (reference sequence). In DNA form, the CDR3 reads TGTGCCAGTAGGCTAGCGGGAGGGCCGTACGAGCAGTACGTC. Translated: CASRLAGGPYEQYV.

The rearrangement links TRBV11-2 to TRBJ2-2; D remains unclear. CDR3 size: 15 residues. Germline V gene lookup returns CDR1 SGHAT and CDR2 FQNNGV. V dropped 3 bases and J dropped 0 bases, with 8 bases sitting between them. The CDR3 coding sequence is TGTGCCAGCAGCTTTGACATTCCGAACACCGGGGAGCTGTTTTTT. It yields the protein CASSFDIPNTGELFF.

This rearrangement joins TRBV10-1 to TRBJ2-7; D not certain. Germline V gene data show CDR1 as WNHNN and CDR2 as SYGVQD (reference sequence). Trimming pared 7 bases from V and 1 base from J, leaving 17 bases between. This CDR3 has 15 amino acids. CDR3 in DNA: TGCGCCAGCACCCCATCCTGGAGTAAGTCCTACGAGCAGTACGTC. Translating it yields CASTPSWSKSYEQYV.